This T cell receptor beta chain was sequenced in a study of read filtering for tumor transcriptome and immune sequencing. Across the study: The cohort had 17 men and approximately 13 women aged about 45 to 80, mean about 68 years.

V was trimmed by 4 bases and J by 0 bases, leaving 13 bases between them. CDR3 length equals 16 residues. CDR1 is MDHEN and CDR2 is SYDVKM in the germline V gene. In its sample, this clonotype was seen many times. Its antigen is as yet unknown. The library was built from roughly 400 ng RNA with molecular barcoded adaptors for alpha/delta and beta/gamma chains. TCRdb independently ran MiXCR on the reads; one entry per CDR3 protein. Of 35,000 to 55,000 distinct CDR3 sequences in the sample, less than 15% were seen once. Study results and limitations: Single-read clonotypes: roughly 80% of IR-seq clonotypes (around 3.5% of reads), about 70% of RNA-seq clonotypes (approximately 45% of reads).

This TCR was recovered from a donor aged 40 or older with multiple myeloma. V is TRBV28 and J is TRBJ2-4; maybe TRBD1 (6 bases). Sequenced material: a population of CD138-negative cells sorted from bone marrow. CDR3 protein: CASSSAGTLAKNIQYF. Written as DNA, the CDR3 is TGTGCCAGCAGTTCAGCCGGGACACTAGCCAAAAACATTCAGTACTTC.